This T cell receptor (beta chain) comes out of a study of T cell responses to AZD1222 COVID-19 vaccine. General observations from the study: Donors, mostly white British, included more females; clonal diversity was possibly underestimated. Repertoire sampling occurred only after the peak T cell response. Nearly half of spike-specific TCRs reportedly target unmutated variant regions.

Sequencing was performed with immunoSEQ multiplex PCR; in TCRdb, only in-frame clones are kept and a portion is missing. This sample yields approximately 150,000 clones, of which approximately 91% are seen a single time; 1.9% belongs to the top ten. Worth noting for this clone: The antigen remains undetermined.

The CDR3 is made up of 14 amino acids. Germline-derived CDR1 and CDR2 are SGHAT and FQNNGV. The ends were cut back, 0 bases at V and 1 base at J, with 6 bases in the middle. The study pooled second doses at about 4 or about 12 weeks. This chain joins TRBV11-2 and TRBJ1-1; D remains ambiguous. Specimen: peripheral blood, collected 28 days after the second AZD1222 dose. This TCR derives from an adult who received the AZD1222 COVID-19 vaccine. CDR3 sequence: CASSLDRRNTEAFF. CDR3 sequence (DNA): TGTGCCAGCAGCTTAGATCGGAGGAACACTGAAGCTTTCTTT.